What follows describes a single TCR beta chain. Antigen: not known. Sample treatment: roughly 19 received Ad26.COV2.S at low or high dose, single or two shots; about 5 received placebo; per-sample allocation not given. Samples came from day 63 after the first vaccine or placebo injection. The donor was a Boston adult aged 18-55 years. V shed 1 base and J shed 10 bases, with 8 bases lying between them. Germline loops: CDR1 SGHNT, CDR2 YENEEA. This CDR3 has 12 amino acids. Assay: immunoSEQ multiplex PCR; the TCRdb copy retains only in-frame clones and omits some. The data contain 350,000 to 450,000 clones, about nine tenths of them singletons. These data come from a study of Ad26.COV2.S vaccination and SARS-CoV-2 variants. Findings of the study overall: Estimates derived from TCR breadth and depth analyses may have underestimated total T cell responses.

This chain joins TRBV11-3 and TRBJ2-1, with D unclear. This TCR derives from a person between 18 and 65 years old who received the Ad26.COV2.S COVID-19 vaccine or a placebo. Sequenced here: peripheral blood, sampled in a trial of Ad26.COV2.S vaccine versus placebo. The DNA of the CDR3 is TGTGCCAGCAGCTTAGGGGTTATCGAGCAGTTCTTC. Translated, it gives CASSLGVIEQFF.